This is a list of T cell receptor beta chains from one sample in a study of blood T cell repertoires in COVID-19. The assay was immunoSEQ multiplex PCR, and TCRdb's table has in-frame clones only and misses some. The table records some 330,000 clones, over 80% of them present only once. The source material was PBMCs or T cells enriched from blood (not recorded which). The receptors originated from a woman between 45 and 65 years old who had recovered from COVID-19. Each CDR3 is given with its conserved first and last residue. D genes are given only for firm matches. The size entry is marked missing in some rows and otherwise reads once, few, many or a size class.

v_call	clone_size	d_call	j_call	cdr3_nt	cdr3_aa
TRBV9	NA	TRBD1	TRBJ1-2	TGTGCCAGCAGCGTAGGTTGGGACAGTCCTTCTTGGGGCTACACCTTC	CASSVGWDSPSWGYTF
TRBV5-1	NA	NA	TRBJ2-7	TGCGCCAGCAGCTTGGATGGTTTAGCTGGTAGGTACGAGCAGTACTTC	CASSLDGLAGRYEQYF
TRBV4-1	few	NA	TRBJ2-7	TGCGCCAGCAGCCAAGGATCGGGATACTCCTACGAGCAGTACTTC	CASSQGSGYSYEQYF
TRBV14	NA	NA	TRBJ1-1	TGTGCCAGCACTTGGGGCCTGAACACTGAAGCTTTCTTT	CASTWGLNTEAFF
TRBV6-2/TRBV6-3	NA	TRBD2	TRBJ2-3	TGTGCCAGCAGTTACTTCGGGGAGGGACCAGATACGCAGTATTTT	CASSYFGEGPDTQYF
TRBV3-1/TRBV3-2	NA	TRBD1	TRBJ2-5	TGTGCCAGCAGCCAAGTAGGTACAGGGGGCGAGACCCAGTACTTC	CASSQVGTGGETQYF
TRBV9	NA	NA	TRBJ1-4	TGTGCCAGCAGCGCAGGGGTACAGCCTGCAACTAATGAAAAACTGTTTTTT	CASSAGVQPATNEKLFF
TRBV4-3	few	NA	TRBJ1-5	TGCGCCAGCAGCCCGTGTCGGGGTTGCAATCAGCCCCAGCATTTT	CASSPCRGCNQPQHF
TRBV4-1	NA	TRBD1	TRBJ1-2	TGCGCCAGCAGCCAAGAGGACAGGGGGAACTATGGCTACACCTTC	CASSQEDRGNYGYTF
TRBV30	NA	TRBD1	TRBJ1-1	TGTGCCTGGAGTCCGACCCTACAGGGGGGGAGAGCTTTCTTT	CAWSPTLQGGRAFF
TRBV11-3	NA	TRBD2	TRBJ2-3	TGTGCCAGCAGCTTAGATGTGGGGCGGGGGGGCACAGATACGCAGTATTTT	CASSLDVGRGGTDTQYF
TRBV2	NA	NA	TRBJ1-2	TGTGCCACTCAATACAGAGTCGTGGACTATGGCTACACCTTC	CATQYRVVDYGYTF
TRBV6-6	NA	NA	TRBJ1-2	TGTGCCAGCAGTTACTCCTCAAGAGGGCGCTATGGCTACACCTTC	CASSYSSRGRYGYTF
TRBV7-9	NA	NA	TRBJ1-2	TGTGCCAGCAGCCAATATGGCTACACCTTC	CASSQYGYTF